This entry concerns a single TCR beta chain. Previously, flow cytometry had revealed CD8+CD57+ cell expansion in the patients chosen for sequencing. In all patients, the disease was severe acquired aplastic anemia. The data derive from a study of CD8+CD57+ T cells in acquired aplastic anemia. CDR3 and TCR beta VDJ profiling relied on a genomic DNA template. TCRdb processed the reads anew with MiXCR; each CDR3 protein has one entry. The sample includes 450,000 to 600,000 distinct CDR3 sequences, under 40% of them seen just once. The CDR3 contains 13 residues. The germline V gene encodes CDR1 SGHTA and CDR2 FQGNSA. Trimming removed 5 bases from V and 5 bases from J, with 12 bases in between.

Sequencing used sorted CD4+, CD8+, or CD8+CD57+ T cells (not recorded which) from PBMCs. The receptor was isolated from a human donor with aplastic anemia. The chain employs TRBV7-2 and TRBJ1-1, with D perhaps TRBD1 (5 bases). The CDR3 sequence: CASSRDGRTEAFF. In DNA form, the CDR3 reads TGTGCCAGCAGCCGGGACGGCAGGACTGAAGCTTTCTTT.